A selection of T cell receptor beta chains follows, all from one sample in a study of T cells of healthy individuals. TCRdb fed the 5' RACE reads into MiXCR, producing one record per CDR3 protein. The sample yields roughly 87,000 distinct CDR3 sequences, 17% seen once. The receptors originated from a human donor in good health. CDR3s include the opening cysteine and the closing phenylalanine or tryptophan. Each record gives: CDR3 protein, J gene, V gene.

CDR3aa: CASRRMNTEAFF
j_gene: TRBJ1-1
v_gene: TRBV28

CDR3aa: CASSLFSRVPPYF
j_gene: TRBJ2-7
v_gene: TRBV28

CDR3aa: CASMGGSLDGYTF
j_gene: TRBJ1-2
v_gene: TRBV21-1

CDR3aa: CASSLPGTSSYNEQFF
j_gene: TRBJ2-1
v_gene: TRBV28

CDR3aa: CSASRTRRSYEQYF
j_gene: TRBJ2-7
v_gene: TRBV20-1

CDR3aa: CASSWLSGGAHEQYF
j_gene: TRBJ2-7
v_gene: TRBV27

CDR3aa: CASSSQTAEVETQYF
j_gene: TRBJ2-5
v_gene: TRBV28

CDR3aa: CASSPLDHNEQFF
j_gene: TRBJ2-1
v_gene: TRBV5-6

CDR3aa: CASSPHGGVNEQFF
j_gene: TRBJ2-1
v_gene: TRBV28

CDR3aa: CASSFPQGKYSNQPQHF
j_gene: TRBJ1-5
v_gene: TRBV28

CDR3aa: CASSSSVGDQAFF
j_gene: TRBJ1-1
v_gene: TRBV7-2

CDR3aa: CASRVGTEEKFF
j_gene: TRBJ2-1
v_gene: TRBV5-1

CDR3aa: CSAADRVRNSPLHF
j_gene: TRBJ1-6
v_gene: TRBV20-1

CDR3aa: CASSYDGPRQFF
j_gene: TRBJ2-1
v_gene: TRBV6-2/TRBV6-3

CDR3aa: CASRTGLNEQFF
j_gene: TRBJ2-1
v_gene: TRBV5-1

CDR3aa: CASSILPLYEQYF
j_gene: TRBJ2-7
v_gene: TRBV6-2/TRBV6-3

CDR3aa: CSAAGGGGRGDTQYF
j_gene: TRBJ2-3
v_gene: TRBV20-1

CDR3aa: CASSYSDLISPLHF
j_gene: TRBJ1-6
v_gene: TRBV6-2/TRBV6-3

CDR3aa: CASSDSGGRQPQHF
j_gene: TRBJ1-5
v_gene: TRBV2

CDR3aa: CASSQGRVTEKLFF
j_gene: TRBJ1-4
v_gene: TRBV3-1

CDR3aa: CASSLQTGDDQPQHF
j_gene: TRBJ1-5
v_gene: TRBV7-2

CDR3aa: CASSEPPVASYEQYF
j_gene: TRBJ2-7
v_gene: TRBV28

CDR3aa: CASSRMVLNEKLFF
j_gene: TRBJ1-4
v_gene: TRBV4-1

CDR3aa: CASNPTGSWTGELFF
j_gene: TRBJ2-2
v_gene: TRBV4-2

CDR3aa: CASSLGVLGEFGEQYF
j_gene: TRBJ2-7
v_gene: TRBV5-6

CDR3aa: CASGSDGSYEQYF
j_gene: TRBJ2-7
v_gene: TRBV6-2/TRBV6-3

CDR3aa: CASSQYWTGGETQYF
j_gene: TRBJ2-5
v_gene: TRBV4-3

CDR3aa: CASSLGGTLAWNEQFF
j_gene: TRBJ2-1
v_gene: TRBV28

CDR3aa: CASSFTRGSYNEQFF
j_gene: TRBJ2-1
v_gene: TRBV6-6

CDR3aa: CATGTNTEAFF
j_gene: TRBJ1-1
v_gene: TRBV10-3

CDR3aa: CASSRSQGGGTGELFF
j_gene: TRBJ2-2
v_gene: TRBV6-5

CDR3aa: CSARGLQGNTEAFF
j_gene: TRBJ1-1
v_gene: TRBV20-1

CDR3aa: CSAVDRTRYTEAFF
j_gene: TRBJ1-1
v_gene: TRBV20-1

CDR3aa: CASSAGNEQFF
j_gene: TRBJ2-1
v_gene: TRBV12-3/TRBV12-4

CDR3aa: CASSVVLGTEAFF
j_gene: TRBJ1-1
v_gene: TRBV9

CDR3aa: CASSGSGRRGEQYF
j_gene: TRBJ2-7
v_gene: TRBV25-1

CDR3aa: CASRRTGEETQYF
j_gene: TRBJ2-5
v_gene: TRBV6-2/TRBV6-3

CDR3aa: CASSYAGNQPQHF
j_gene: TRBJ1-5
v_gene: TRBV6-2/TRBV6-3

CDR3aa: CASSLDQGDEQFF
j_gene: TRBJ2-1
v_gene: TRBV11-3

CDR3aa: CASSPFGTEETQYF
j_gene: TRBJ2-5
v_gene: TRBV27

CDR3aa: CATSLAGVGLLFF
j_gene: TRBJ1-4
v_gene: TRBV15

CDR3aa: CASSQDSRWGEKLFF
j_gene: TRBJ1-4
v_gene: TRBV4-3